Sequencing of this T cell receptor beta chain was carried out in a study of blood T cell repertoires in COVID-19. Study-level information: In each case, the material was cDNA or gDNA derived from T cells, B-cell-depleted T cells, or PBMCs.

Germline V gene sequence: CDR1 LNHDA, CDR2 SQIVND (reference sequence). V shed 8 bases and J shed 1 base, with 14 bases lying between them. There are 14 residues in the CDR3. In the study's own analysis: Quantification of nucleated cells was approximated via reference gene primer amplification. Sequencing used immunoSEQ multiplex PCR; TCRdb keeps in-frame clones, though not all of them. V, J and clone size reflect that table, while D and trimming were determined from the DNA. The sample gives 140,000 or so clones, just under 85% of which show up once; 6.2% is in the top ten. Participants were placed into cohorts based on the clinical history they reported.

This sequence joins TRBV19 and TRBJ1-1, with a tentative D call TRBD1 (5 bases). The material sequenced was PBMCs or T cells enriched from blood (not recorded which). The source is a woman aged 40 to 49 who had recovered from COVID-19. The CDR3 sequence is CASESRGQNTEAFF. CDR3 nucleotides: TGTGCCAGTGAAAGTAGGGGCCAGAACACTGAAGCTTTCTTT.